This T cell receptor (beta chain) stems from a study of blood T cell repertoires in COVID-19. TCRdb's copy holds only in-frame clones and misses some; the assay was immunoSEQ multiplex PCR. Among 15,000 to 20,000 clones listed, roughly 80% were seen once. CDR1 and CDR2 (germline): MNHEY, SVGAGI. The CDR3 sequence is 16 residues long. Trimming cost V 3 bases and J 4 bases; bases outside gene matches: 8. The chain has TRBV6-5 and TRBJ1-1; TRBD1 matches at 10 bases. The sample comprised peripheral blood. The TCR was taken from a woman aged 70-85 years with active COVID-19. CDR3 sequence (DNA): TGTGCCAGCAGTTATCTGGAGGGACAGGGGACCACTGAAGCTTTCTTT. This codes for CASSYLEGQGTTEAFF.